Following are 18 T cell receptor beta chains from one sample sequenced in a study of Ad26.COV2.S vaccination and SARS-CoV-2 variants (dated by TCRdb to the early 2020s). The receptor library was made with the immunoSEQ multiplex PCR assay. The table was pulled from immuneACCESS by TCRdb, which kept in-frame rearrangements only. Such tables lose some clones; where checked, under half of the loss comes from unresolved V genes, and the rest has no known cause. This sample lists 350,000 to 450,000 clones; roughly 87% were detected once. The ten top clones hold roughly 3.1% of the sample. Reading the label with the study, this specimen's treatment or condition is: some 19 received Ad26.COV2.S at low or high dose, single or two shots; 5 received placebo; per-sample allocation not given. Repertoires of vaccine and placebo recipients were sequenced from samples collected on day 63 after the first injection.

Material: peripheral blood, obtained in a trial of Ad26.COV2.S vaccine versus placebo. All receptors derive from a person between 18 and 60 years old who received the Ad26.COV2.S COVID-19 vaccine or a placebo.

The chain carries TRBV4-2 and TRBJ2-6; D is undetermined. CDR3 size: 15 residues. Germline values: CDR1 LGHNA, CDR2 YNFKEQ. The germline V and J ends were trimmed by 1 base and 2 bases, with 6 bases remaining between them. CDR3 protein: CASSQGDTGANVLTF. In DNA form, the CDR3 reads TGTGCCAGCAGCCAAGGAGATACTGGGGCCAACGTCCTGACTTTC.

This sequence joins TRBV4-2 and TRBJ2-1; D remains unclear. This CDR3 contains 18 residues. V lost 0 bases and J lost 0, with 15 bases in between. Germline CDR1 LGHNA, CDR2 YNFKEQ. The CDR3 region is CASSQDMAWQVSYNEQFF. The CDR3 DNA follows: TGTGCCAGCAGCCAAGATATGGCTTGGCAGGTCTCCTACAATGAGCAGTTCTTC.

This chain uses TRBV12-3 or TRBV12-4 with TRBJ2-3, with D unresolved. V lost 5 bases to trimming and J lost 0 bases, with 6 bases between them. The CDR3 has 13 amino acids. CDR3 nucleotides: TGTGCCAGCAGTCTCCATAGCACAGATACGCAGTATTTT. Its protein product is CASSLHSTDTQYF.

The rearrangement uses TRBV21-1 and TRBJ2-7; no DNA check was done on the table's D call, TRBD1. TRBV21-1 is recorded as a pseudogene. This CDR3 is built from 14 residues. In DNA, the CDR3 is TGTGCCAGCAGCATCGGCTACAGTGGCGACGAGCAGTACTTC. Protein sequence: CASSIGYSGDEQYF.

The rearrangement joins TRBV12-3 or TRBV12-4 to TRBJ1-2; the match to TRBD1 covers 7 bases. Losses at the gene ends were 7 bases for V and 8 bases for J; bases not matched to a gene: 10. This CDR3 region has 13 residues. CDR3 region: CASTRGGLKGYTF. The DNA for the CDR3 is TGTGCCAGCACCAGGGGGGGCTTGAAAGGCTACACCTTC.

The rearrangement links TRBV3-1 (or the pseudogene TRBV3-2) to TRBJ1-2, with D perhaps TRBD1 (5 bases). There are 14 residues in the CDR3. Trimming pared 5 bases from V and 4 bases from J, leaving 14 bases between. Germline-derived CDR1 and CDR2 are LGHDT and YNNKEL (reference sequence). The CDR3 sequence: CASSSSRVGYGYTF. The CDR3 DNA is TGTGCCAGCAGCTCCTCCAGGGTTGGCTATGGCTACACCTTC.

The chain has TRBV27 and TRBJ2-2; the D gene could be TRBD1 or TRBD2 (6 bases each). V lost 7 bases and J lost 5, with 8 bases in between. This CDR3 is built from 12 residues. Germline values: CDR1 MNHEY, CDR2 SMNVEV (reference sequence). The CDR3 nucleotides read TGTGCCAGCAAGGGGGGAACCGGGGAGCTGTTTTTT. It codes for CASKGGTGELFF.

The V call is TRBV29-1, the J call TRBJ2-4; D is ambiguous. CDR1 is SQVTM and CDR2 is ANQGSEA in the germline V gene. V lost 6 bases to trimming and J lost 1 base, with 28 bases between them. The CDR3 loop spans 19 amino acids. CDR3 DNA: TGCAGCGTAGCGATTAAGATTGGTCCTCGTGAGGTGGCCAAAAACATTCAGTACTTC. Amino acid sequence: CSVAIKIGPREVAKNIQYF.

This sequence joins TRBV7-6 and TRBJ1-2, with 7 positions matching TRBD1. Germline lookup yields CDR1 SGHVS and CDR2 FNYEAQ. After removal of 4 bases from V and 0 bases from J, the junction contained 8 bases not matched to a gene. The CDR3 has 16 residues. The DNA of the CDR3 is TGTGCCAGCAGCTCTAGGGGGGGGACAGCTAACTATGGCTACACCTTC. Translated, it gives CASSSRGGTANYGYTF.

In DNA, the CDR3 is TGTGCCAGTCTCCCGGGGGGGTACACTGAAGCTTTCTTT. It specifies CASLPGGYTEAFF. This chain uses TRBV19 with TRBJ1-1; D might be TRBD1 (5 bases). There are 13 residues in the CDR3. Trimming stripped 8 bases from V and 3 bases from J, with 13 bases between. Looked up from germline, CDR1 is LNHDA and CDR2 is SQIVND (reference sequence).

V gene TRBV5-6 combines with J gene TRBJ2-7; tentatively, D is TRBD2 (6 bases). Trimming removed 1 base at V and 6 bases at J, with 8 bases between. CDR3 length equals 12 residues. Germline V gene data show CDR1 as SGHDT and CDR2 as YYEEEE. CDR3 coding DNA: TGTGCCAGCAGCTTGATCGGGAGCGAGCAGTACTTC. Translated, it gives CASSLIGSEQYF. Based on the CDR3 plus reference TRBV5-6 and TRBJ2-7, the full variable domain is DAGVTQSPTHLIKTRGQQVTLRCSPKSGHDTVSWYQQALGQGPQFIFQYYEEEERQRGNFPDRFSGHQFPNYSSELNVNALLLGDSALYLCASSLIGSEQYFGPGTRLTVT.

The chain joins TRBV7-9 to TRBJ1-2; 7 bases map to TRBD1. This CDR3 region has 14 residues. Trimming cost V 5 bases and J 4 bases; bases outside gene matches: 7. Germline CDR1 SEHNR, CDR2 FQNEAQ (reference sequence). The CDR3 DNA follows: TGTGCCAGCAGCGGACAGGCGATGCCCTATGGCTACACCTTC. The encoded protein is CASSGQAMPYGYTF.

The genes are TRBV3-1 (or the pseudogene TRBV3-2) and TRBJ1-2; perhaps TRBD1 as D (5 bases). CDR1 and CDR2 from the germline V gene are LGHDT and YNNKEL (reference sequence). Trimming left V 2 bases short and J 0 bases short, with 13 bases between. The CDR3 consists of 16 residues. CDR3 protein: CASSQYLGTSNYGYTF. CDR3 nucleotide sequence: TGTGCCAGCAGCCAATACCTGGGGACTTCTAACTATGGCTACACCTTC.

CDR3 protein: CASTLQGTNTEAFF. CDR3 nucleotides: TGTGCCAGCACCCTACAGGGAACGAACACTGAAGCTTTCTTT. The chain recombines TRBV5-5 with TRBJ1-1; maybe TRBD1 (6 bases). Per germline, CDR1 SGHKS and CDR2 YYEKEE (reference sequence). This CDR3 is built from 14 residues. With 6 bases removed from V and 1 base from J, the gap between germline ends came to 13 bases.

V and J are TRBV9 and TRBJ2-1; 12 bases agree with TRBD2. The germline V gene has CDR1 SGDLS and CDR2 YYNGEE. The CDR3 is made up of 14 amino acids. The V gene end was trimmed by 3 bases and the J gene end by 9 bases; junction bases not matched to a gene: 4. This CDR3 reads CASSAPTSGGEQFF. In DNA form, the CDR3 reads TGTGCCAGCAGCGCCCCGACTAGCGGGGGTGAGCAGTTCTTC.

This chain uses TRBV6-4 with TRBJ2-1, with D unclear. CDR1 MRHNA and CDR2 SNTAGT come from the germline V gene. Trimming cost V 0 bases and J 9 bases, with 12 bases left between them. The CDR3 runs to 14 residues. The DNA of the CDR3 is TGTGCCAGCAGTGACTCGGTCTGGGAAAGTGAGCAGTTCTTC. Translation: CASSDSVWESEQFF.

This chain links TRBV5-1 with TRBJ2-2, with unresolved D. The CDR3 is 11 amino acids. The ends were cut back, 1 base at V and 6 bases at J, with 1 base in the middle. CDR1 is SGHRS and CDR2 is YFSETQ in the germline V gene. CDR3 nucleotide sequence: TGCGCCAGCAGCTTGTCCGGGGAGCTGTTTTTT. Residues: CASSLSGELFF.

V and J are TRBV4-3 and TRBJ2-3, with D maybe TRBD2 (6 bases). The V gene lost 4 bases and the J gene lost 1 base, with 12 bases spanning the gap. This CDR3 contains 15 residues. Germline V gene sequence: CDR1 LGHNA, CDR2 YSLEER. The CDR3, as DNA: TGCGCCAGCAGCCCGGGGGTGGTCGGCACAGATACGCAGTATTTT. Protein product: CASSPGVVGTDTQYF.